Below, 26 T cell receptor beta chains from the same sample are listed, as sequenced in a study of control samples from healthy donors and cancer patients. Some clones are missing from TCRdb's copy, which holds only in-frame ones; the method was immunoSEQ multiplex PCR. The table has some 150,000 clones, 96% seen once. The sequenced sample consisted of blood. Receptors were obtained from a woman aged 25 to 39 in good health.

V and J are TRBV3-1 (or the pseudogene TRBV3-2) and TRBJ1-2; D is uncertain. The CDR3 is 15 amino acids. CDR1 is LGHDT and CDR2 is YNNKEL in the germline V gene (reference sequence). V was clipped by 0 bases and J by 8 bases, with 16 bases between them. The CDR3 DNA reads TGTGCCAGCAGCCAAGATCCCCATCTTCTCGGGGGCTACACCTTC. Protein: CASSQDPHLLGGYTF.

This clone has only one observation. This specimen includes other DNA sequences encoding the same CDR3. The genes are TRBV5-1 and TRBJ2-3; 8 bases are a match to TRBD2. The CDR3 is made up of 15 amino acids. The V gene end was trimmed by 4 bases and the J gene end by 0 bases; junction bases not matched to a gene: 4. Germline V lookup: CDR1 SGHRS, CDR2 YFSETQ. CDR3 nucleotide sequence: TGCGCCAGCAGCCTTTCTAGCGGGAGCACAGATACGCAGTATTTT. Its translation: CASSLSSGSTDTQYF.

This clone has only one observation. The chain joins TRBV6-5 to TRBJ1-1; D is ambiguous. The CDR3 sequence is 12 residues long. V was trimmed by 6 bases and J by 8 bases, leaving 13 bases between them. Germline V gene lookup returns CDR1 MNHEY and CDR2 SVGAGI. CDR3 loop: CASSPRGGEAFF. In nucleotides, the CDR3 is TGTGCCAGCAGCCCACGAGGAGGGGAAGCTTTCTTT.

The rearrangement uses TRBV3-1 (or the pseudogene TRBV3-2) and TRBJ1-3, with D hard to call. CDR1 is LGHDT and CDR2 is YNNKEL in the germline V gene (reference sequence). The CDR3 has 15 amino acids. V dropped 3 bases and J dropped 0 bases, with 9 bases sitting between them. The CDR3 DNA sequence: TGTGCCAGCAGCCATAACAACCACTCTGGAAACACCATATATTTT. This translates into CASSHNNHSGNTIYF.

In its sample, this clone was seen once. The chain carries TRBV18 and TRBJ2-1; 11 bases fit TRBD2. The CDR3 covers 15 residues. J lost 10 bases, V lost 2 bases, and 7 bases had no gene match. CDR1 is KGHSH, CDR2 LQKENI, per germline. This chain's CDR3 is CASSPTGTSGGEQFF. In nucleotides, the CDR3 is TGTGCCAGCTCACCAACCGGGACTAGCGGTGGGGAGCAGTTCTTC.

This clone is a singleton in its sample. CDR3 DNA: TGTGCCAGCAGTTACGCCCCTTTTGGTCACGAGCAGTACTTC. Its protein product is CASSYAPFGHEQYF. The chain recombines TRBV6-6 with TRBJ2-7; D remains ambiguous. This CDR3 has 14 residues. The germline V gene has CDR1 MNHNY and CDR2 SVGAGI (reference sequence). V lost 2 bases and J 5 bases, leaving 13 bases between the germline ends.

The CDR3 bases are TGTGCCAGCAGTTTAGCTGGGAACCCCAAAGCTTTCTTT. Residues: CASSLAGNPKAFF. This rearrangement joins TRBV12-3 or TRBV12-4 to TRBJ1-1; D remains unclear. This CDR3 comprises 13 residues. The V and J ends lost 0 bases and 9 bases respectively, with 11 bases between them.

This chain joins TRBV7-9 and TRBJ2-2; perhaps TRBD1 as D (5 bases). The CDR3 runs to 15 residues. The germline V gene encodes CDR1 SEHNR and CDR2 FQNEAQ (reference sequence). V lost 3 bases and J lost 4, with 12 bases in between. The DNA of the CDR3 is TGTGCCAGCAGCTTGGAAGGGGTACCCACCGGGGAGCTGTTTTTT. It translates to CASSLEGVPTGELFF.

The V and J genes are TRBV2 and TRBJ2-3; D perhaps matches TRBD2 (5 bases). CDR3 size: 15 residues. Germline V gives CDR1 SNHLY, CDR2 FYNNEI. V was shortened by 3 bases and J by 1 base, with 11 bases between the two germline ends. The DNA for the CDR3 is TGTGCCAGCAGTGATAGGGTGAGGGGCACAGATACGCAGTATTTT. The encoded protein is CASSDRVRGTDTQYF.

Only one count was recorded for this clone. CDR3 nucleotides: TGTGCCAGCAGTGACCCCGGAACCCAGTACTTC. Translation: CASSDPGTQYF. The J gene is TRBJ2-5, the V gene TRBV2; D is undetermined. The CDR3 consists of 11 residues. Germline V gene lookup returns CDR1 SNHLY and CDR2 FYNNEI. Trimming removed 3 bases at V and 8 bases at J, with 7 bases between.

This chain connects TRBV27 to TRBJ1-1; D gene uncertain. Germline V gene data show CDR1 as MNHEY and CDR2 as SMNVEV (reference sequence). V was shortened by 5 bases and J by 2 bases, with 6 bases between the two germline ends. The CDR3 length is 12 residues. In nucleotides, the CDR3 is TGTGCCAGCAGTGGATCTAACACTGAAGCTTTCTTT. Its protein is CASSGSNTEAFF.

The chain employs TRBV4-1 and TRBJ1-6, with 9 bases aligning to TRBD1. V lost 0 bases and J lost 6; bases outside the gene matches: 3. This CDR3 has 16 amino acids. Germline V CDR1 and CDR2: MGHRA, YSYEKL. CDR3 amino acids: CASSQDATGGNSPLHF. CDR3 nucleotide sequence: TGCGCCAGCAGCCAAGACGCGACAGGGGGTAATTCACCCCTCCACTTT.

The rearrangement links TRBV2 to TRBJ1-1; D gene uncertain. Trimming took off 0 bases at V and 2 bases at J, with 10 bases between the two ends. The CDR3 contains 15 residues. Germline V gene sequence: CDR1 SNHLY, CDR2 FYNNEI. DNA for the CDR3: TGTGCCAGCAGTGAAGCAAAGACACTCAACACTGAAGCTTTCTTT. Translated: CASSEAKTLNTEAFF.

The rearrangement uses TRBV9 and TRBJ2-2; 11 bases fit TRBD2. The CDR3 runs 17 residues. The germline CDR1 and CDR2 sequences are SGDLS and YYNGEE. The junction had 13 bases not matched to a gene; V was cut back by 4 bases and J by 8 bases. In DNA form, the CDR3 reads TGTGCCAGCAGCCCCGCCTCACTAGCGGGAGCTAAGGGGGAGCTGTTTTTT. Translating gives CASSPASLAGAKGELFF.

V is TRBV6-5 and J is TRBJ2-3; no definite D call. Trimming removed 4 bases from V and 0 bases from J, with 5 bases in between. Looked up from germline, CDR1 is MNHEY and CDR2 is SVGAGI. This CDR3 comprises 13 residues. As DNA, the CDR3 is TGTGCCAGCAGTTTCCGTAGCACAGATACGCAGTATTTT. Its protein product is CASSFRSTDTQYF.

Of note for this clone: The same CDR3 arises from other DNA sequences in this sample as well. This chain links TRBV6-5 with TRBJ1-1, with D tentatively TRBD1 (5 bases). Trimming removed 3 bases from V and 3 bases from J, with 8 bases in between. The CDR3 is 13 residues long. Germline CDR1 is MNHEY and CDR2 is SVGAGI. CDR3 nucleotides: TGTGCCAGCAGTTATAGGGGTGACACTGAAGCTTTCTTT. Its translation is CASSYRGDTEAFF.

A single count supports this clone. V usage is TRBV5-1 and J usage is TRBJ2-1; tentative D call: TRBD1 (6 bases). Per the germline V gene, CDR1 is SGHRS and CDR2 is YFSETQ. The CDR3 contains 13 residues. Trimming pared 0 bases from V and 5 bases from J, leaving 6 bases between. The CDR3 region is CASSLGQDNEQFF. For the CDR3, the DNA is TGCGCCAGCAGCTTGGGACAGGACAATGAGCAGTTCTTC.

The CDR3 loop is CASSLPNRGTLAGGLSYNEQFF. The CDR3, as DNA: TGTGCCAGCAGCCTACCCAACAGGGGAACCCTAGCGGGAGGACTGTCCTACAATGAGCAGTTCTTC. V gene TRBV9 combines with J gene TRBJ2-1; TRBD2 matches 11 bases. With 4 bases clipped from V and 1 base from J, the junction kept 22 bases outside the gene matches. The CDR3 is made up of 22 amino acids. The germline V gene has CDR1 SGDLS and CDR2 YYNGEE.

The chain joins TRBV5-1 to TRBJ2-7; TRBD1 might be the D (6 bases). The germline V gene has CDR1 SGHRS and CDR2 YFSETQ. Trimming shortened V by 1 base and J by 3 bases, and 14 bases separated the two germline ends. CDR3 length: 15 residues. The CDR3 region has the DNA TGCGCCAGCAGCTTGTCGCAGGGGTCGTACTACGAGCAGTACTTC. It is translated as CASSLSQGSYYEQYF. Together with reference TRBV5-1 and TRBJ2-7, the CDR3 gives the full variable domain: KAGVTQTPRYLIKTRGQQVTLSCSPISGHRSVSWYQQTPGQGLQFLFEYFSETQRNKGNFPGRFSGRQFSNSRSEMNVSTLELGDSALYLCASSLSQGSYYEQYFGPGTRLTVT.

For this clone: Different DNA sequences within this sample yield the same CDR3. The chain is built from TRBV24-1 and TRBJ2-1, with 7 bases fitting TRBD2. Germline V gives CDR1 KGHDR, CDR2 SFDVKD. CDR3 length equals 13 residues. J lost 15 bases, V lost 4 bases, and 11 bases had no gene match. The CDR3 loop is CATSDRLERESFF. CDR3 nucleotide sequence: TGTGCCACCAGTGACCGACTAGAGCGGGAATCGTTCTTC.

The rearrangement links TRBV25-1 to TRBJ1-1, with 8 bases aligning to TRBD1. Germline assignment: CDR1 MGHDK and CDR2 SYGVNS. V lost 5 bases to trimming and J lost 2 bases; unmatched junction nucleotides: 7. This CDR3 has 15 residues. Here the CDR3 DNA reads TGTGCCAGCAGTACCAGACAGGGGCAAAACACTGAAGCTTTCTTT. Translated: CASSTRQGQNTEAFF.

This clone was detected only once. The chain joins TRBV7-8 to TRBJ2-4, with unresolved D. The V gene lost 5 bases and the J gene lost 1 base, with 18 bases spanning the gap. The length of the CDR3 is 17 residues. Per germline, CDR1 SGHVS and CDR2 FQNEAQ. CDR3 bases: TGTGCCAGCAGCCCGACTGGCAGAGCTATGGCCAAAAACATTCAGTACTTC. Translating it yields CASSPTGRAMAKNIQYF.

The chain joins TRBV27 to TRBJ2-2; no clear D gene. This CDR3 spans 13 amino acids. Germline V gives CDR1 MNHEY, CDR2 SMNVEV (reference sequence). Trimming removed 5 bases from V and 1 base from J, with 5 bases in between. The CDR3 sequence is CASSPQNTGELFF. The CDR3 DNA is TGTGCCAGCAGTCCCCAGAACACCGGGGAGCTGTTTTTT.

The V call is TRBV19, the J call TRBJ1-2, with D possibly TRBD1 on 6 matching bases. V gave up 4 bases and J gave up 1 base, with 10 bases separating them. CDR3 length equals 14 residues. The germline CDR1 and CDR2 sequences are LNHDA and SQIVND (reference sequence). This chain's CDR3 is CASSTRTVNYGYTF. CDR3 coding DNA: TGTGCCAGTAGTACGCGGACAGTTAACTATGGCTACACCTTC.

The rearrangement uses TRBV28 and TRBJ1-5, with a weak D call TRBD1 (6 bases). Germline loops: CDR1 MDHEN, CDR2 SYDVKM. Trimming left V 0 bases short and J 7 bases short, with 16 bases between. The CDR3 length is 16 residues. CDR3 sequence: CASSLWTGHSGQPQHF. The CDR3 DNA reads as TGTGCCAGCAGTTTATGGACAGGCCATTCAGGCCAGCCCCAGCATTTT.

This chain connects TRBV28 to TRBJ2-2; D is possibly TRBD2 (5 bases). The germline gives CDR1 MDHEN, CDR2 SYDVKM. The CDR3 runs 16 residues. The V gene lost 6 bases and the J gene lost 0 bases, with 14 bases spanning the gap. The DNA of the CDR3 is TGTGCCAGCAGGAATAACCCGGGAACGAACACCGGGGAGCTGTTTTTT. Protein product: CASRNNPGTNTGELFF.